Shown below are 5 T cell receptor beta chains from a single sample sequenced in a study of cytomegalovirus exposure and HLA in healthy donors. PCR involved 60 Vbeta and 13 Jbeta primers. TCRdb keeps only in-frame clones here, not all; method: immunoSEQ multiplex PCR. The sample includes 150,000 or so clones, around three quarters of them seen just once. Material for sequencing was PBMCs. The receptors were sampled from a man aged 35-49 years in good health and CMV-seropositive.

V is TRBV5-1 and J is TRBJ2-3, with 10 nucleotides matching TRBD2. Germline V lookup: CDR1 SGHRS, CDR2 YFSETQ. This CDR3 spans 15 amino acids. V dropped 2 bases and J dropped 1; count of bases not matched to a gene: 1. In DNA, the CDR3 is TGCGCCAGCAGCTTAAGCGGGAGGGGCACAGATACGCAGTATTTT. Translated: CASSLSGRGTDTQYF.

The rearrangement links TRBV7-8 to TRBJ2-1; weak D call: TRBD2 (5 bases). V was clipped by 5 bases and J by 2 bases, with 13 bases between them. The germline V gene encodes CDR1 SGHVS and CDR2 FQNEAQ. The length of the CDR3 is 15 residues. Here the CDR3 DNA reads TGTGCCAGCAGCCCTCCGGGGAGCCCCTACAATGAGCAGTTCTTC. It yields the protein CASSPPGSPYNEQFF.

V is TRBV7-3 and J is TRBJ2-6; D unresolved. Trimming took 5 bases from V and 0 from J, leaving 8 bases between them. The CDR3 extends over 15 amino acids. Germline values: CDR1 SGHTA, CDR2 FQGTGA. The chain's CDR3 is CASSPGPSGANVLTF. In DNA, the CDR3 is TGTGCCAGCAGCCCTGGCCCCTCTGGGGCCAACGTCCTGACTTTC.

The rearrangement links TRBV19 to TRBJ2-6, with 8 bases identical to TRBD1. The CDR3 has 15 residues. Germline assignment: CDR1 LNHDA and CDR2 SQIVND (reference sequence). After removal of 2 bases from V and 4 bases from J, the junction contained 1 base not matched to a gene. The CDR3 loop reads CASSIQGAGANVLTF. The CDR3 nucleotides read TGTGCCAGTAGTATACAGGGGGCCGGGGCCAACGTCCTGACTTTC.

DNA for the CDR3: TGTGCCAGCAGCACAATCCTAAGCGGGAGAGTTTCAGATACGCAGTATTTT. It codes for CASSTILSGRVSDTQYF. J is TRBJ2-3 and V is TRBV7-2; TRBD2 matches 8 bases. This CDR3 is built from 17 residues. With V trimmed by 5 bases and J by 4 bases, 14 bases remained unmatched. In germline, CDR1 is SGHTA, CDR2 FQGNSA.